What follows describes a single T cell receptor beta chain. Germline V gene data show CDR1 as LNHDA and CDR2 as SQIVND (reference sequence). The V end lost 5 bases, the J end lost 5 bases, and 16 bases lay between the germline ends. The CDR3 contains 15 residues. These data are taken from a study of blood T cell repertoires in COVID-19. Overall study: Donors in the United States, Italy and Spain gave samples during acute or convalescent COVID-19.

In the original workflow: It was from reference gene primer amplification that nucleated cell counts were estimated. Libraries were prepared by immunoSEQ multiplex PCR; TCRdb keeps only in-frame clonotypes and omits some of them. D and trimming were read from the DNA, whereas the V and J calls and clone size are those reported in that table. The repertoire holds about 150,000 clones, roughly 89% seen once, with approximately 0.55% in the top ten. The TCR sequence derives from a middle-aged man with acute or convalescent COVID-19. Source material: peripheral blood. The rearrangement links TRBV19 to TRBJ2-4; D possibly corresponds to TRBD2 (5 bases). DNA for the CDR3: TGTGCCAGTAGTCCCGTGAGTGCGGGTCAAAACATTCAGTACTTC. It encodes CASSPVSAGQNIQYF.